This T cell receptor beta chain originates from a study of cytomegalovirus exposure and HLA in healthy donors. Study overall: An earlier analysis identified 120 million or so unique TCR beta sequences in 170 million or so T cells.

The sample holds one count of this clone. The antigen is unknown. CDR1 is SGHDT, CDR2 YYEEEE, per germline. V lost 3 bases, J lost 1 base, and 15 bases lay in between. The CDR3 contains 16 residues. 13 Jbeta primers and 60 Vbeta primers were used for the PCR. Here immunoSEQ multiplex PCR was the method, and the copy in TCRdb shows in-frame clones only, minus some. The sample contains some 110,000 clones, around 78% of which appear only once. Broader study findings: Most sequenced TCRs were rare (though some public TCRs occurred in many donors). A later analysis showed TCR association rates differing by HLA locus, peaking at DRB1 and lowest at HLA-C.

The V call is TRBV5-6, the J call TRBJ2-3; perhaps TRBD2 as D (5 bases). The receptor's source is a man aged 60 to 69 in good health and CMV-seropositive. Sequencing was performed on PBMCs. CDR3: CASSSLREYGTDTQYF. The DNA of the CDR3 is TGTGCCAGCAGCTCTCTTAGGGAGTATGGCACAGATACGCAGTATTTT.